This T cell receptor (beta chain) was profiled in a study of blood T cells in healthy people across ages. Concerning this clonotype: Its antigen is still unknown.

A second PCR, run for about 7 to 11 cycles, used a sample-barcoded 5' primer plus a J-beta primer mix. MiXCR, run by TCRdb on the 5' RACE reads, gives a single entry per CDR3 protein. The table has 790,000 or so distinct CDR3 sequences, approximately 60% seen once; the top ten hold 25% to 30%. Donors ranged from about 6 to 95 years old and were healthy Caucasians in Russia. Findings of the study overall: Observed TCR beta diversity per million T cells went down as age went up. This fall followed a roughly linear course with age.

The germline V gene encodes CDR1 KGHDR and CDR2 SFDVKD. Trimming took 2 bases from V and 1 from J, leaving 23 bases between them. The CDR3 totals 19 residues. The chain uses TRBV24-1 and TRBJ2-7; no clear D gene. The sequencing input was blood. The sequence was collected from a man aged 40-49 years in good health. Here the CDR3 reads CATSDWVEWVSPVSYEQYF. The CDR3 DNA is TGTGCCACCAGTGATTGGGTCGAATGGGTCTCACCAGTTTCCTACGAGCAGTACTTC.